A single sample is the source of the 4 T cell receptor beta chains below, sequenced in a study of CD8 T cells in ankylosing spondylitis. A single record per CDR3 protein comes from TCRdb applying MiXCR to the 5' RACE reads. The table shows 30,000 to 45,000 distinct CDR3 sequences, with about 9.4% occurring only once. Sequences were obtained from blood, either unsorted or a sorted T cell fraction (not recorded which). The receptor set was obtained from a male donor with ankylosing spondylitis or in good health (not recorded which).

This clonotype was recorded at least ten times. The chain has TRBV27 and TRBJ1-2; weak D call: TRBD1 (5 bases). Germline CDR1 and CDR2: MNHEY and SMNVEV (reference sequence). Trimming shortened V by 7 bases and J by 2 bases, and 14 bases separated the two germline ends. This CDR3 has 14 amino acids. CDR3 bases: TGTGCCAGCACCCCCGCGGGGGGGAACTATGGCTACACCTTC. This encodes CASTPAGGNYGYTF.

This clonotype came up many times. The chain joins TRBV2 to TRBJ2-7; TRBD1 matches 8 bases. CDR1 and CDR2 from the germline V gene are SNHLY and FYNNEI. Trimming took 3 bases from V and 3 from J; bases not matched to a gene: 10. CDR3 length equals 16 residues. CDR3 protein: CASSDNQGAILYEQYF. CDR3 coding DNA: TGTGCCAGCAGTGATAACCAGGGGGCGATCCTCTACGAGCAGTACTTC.

This clonotype was recorded at least ten times. V usage is TRBV12-3 or TRBV12-4 and J usage is TRBJ2-5; 8 bases agree with TRBD1. J gave up 5 bases and V 6 bases, and 5 bases lay outside the gene matches. This CDR3 is 13 amino acids long. The CDR3 region is CASRSNRGETQYF. DNA of the CDR3: TGTGCCAGCAGATCGAACAGGGGGGAGACCCAGTACTTC.

This clonotype was counted many times. This sequence joins TRBV11-3 and TRBJ2-1; no definite D call. Germline assignment: CDR1 SGHNT and CDR2 YENEEA. V lost 0 bases to trimming and J lost 9 bases, with 6 bases between them. The CDR3 length is 12 residues. The chain's CDR3 is CASSLDVGEQFF. Here the CDR3 DNA reads TGTGCCAGCAGCTTAGATGTCGGTGAGCAGTTCTTC.